Listed here are 21 T cell receptor beta chains from one sample, sequenced in a study of blood T cell repertoires in COVID-19. Sequencing used immunoSEQ multiplex PCR; TCRdb keeps in-frame clones, though not all of them. Of some 250,000 clones in the sample, around 85% were seen once. The sequenced material came from peripheral blood. The receptors were sampled from a woman in her twenties or thirties who had recovered from COVID-19.

The rearrangement links TRBV12-3 or TRBV12-4 to TRBJ1-3, with D perhaps TRBD1 (5 bases). There are 13 residues in the CDR3. V gave up 11 bases and J gave up 0 bases, with 11 bases separating them. This CDR3 is CAALRGSGNTIYF. As DNA, the CDR3 is TGTGCCGCCCTTAGGGGCTCTGGAAACACCATATATTTT.

In this sample, this clone turned up once. This chain connects TRBV7-2 to TRBJ2-7, with TRBD2 as a possible D gene (7 bases). The CDR3 runs to 15 residues. Germline-derived CDR1 and CDR2 are SGHTA and FQGNSA. V lost 3 bases and J lost 4, with 16 bases in between. The CDR3 sequence: CASSLGGAEVYEQYF. The CDR3, as DNA: TGTGCCAGCAGCTTGGGGGGGGCAGAAGTGTACGAGCAGTACTTC.

In this sample, this clone turned up once. The rearrangement joins TRBV11-3 to TRBJ2-1; 8 bases line up with TRBD2. V lost 11 bases, J lost 8 bases, and 17 bases stayed unmatched. The CDR3 contains 15 residues. Looked up from germline, CDR1 is SGHNT and CDR2 is YENEEA. The CDR3 reads CAPRPHGGATDEQFF. DNA for the CDR3: TGTGCCCCCAGGCCCCACGGGGGGGCGACTGATGAGCAGTTCTTC. The full variable domain, in which reference TRBV11-3 and TRBJ2-1 provide the parts outside the CDR3, is EAGVVQSPRYKIIEKKQPVAFWCNPISGHNTLYWYLQNLGQGPELLIRYENEEAVDDSQLPKDRFSAERLKGVDSTLKIQPAELGDSAVYLCAPRPHGGATDEQFFGPGTRLTVL.

On this clone itself: The same CDR3 can be traced to other DNA sequences in this sample. The V gene is TRBV12-3 or TRBV12-4, the J gene TRBJ2-5; D perhaps matches TRBD1 (5 bases). The CDR3 consists of 13 residues. V lost 1 base and J 4 bases, leaving 7 bases between the germline ends. CDR3 protein: CASSLGQGETQYF. The CDR3, as DNA: TGTGCCAGCAGTTTAGGGCAGGGAGAGACCCAGTACTTC.

In its sample, this clone was seen a few times. V and J are TRBV7-9 and TRBJ2-3; TRBD1 aligns across 7 bases. Germline V gene sequence: CDR1 SEHNR, CDR2 FQNEAQ (reference sequence). With V trimmed by 5 bases and J by 4 bases, 6 bases remained unmatched. CDR3 size: 14 residues. The CDR3 DNA sequence: TGTGCCAGCAGCACACAGGGGTCCCCAGATACGCAGTATTTT. This encodes CASSTQGSPDTQYF.

The rearrangement uses TRBV5-4 and TRBJ1-2, with D hard to call. V shed 0 bases and J shed 3 bases, with 3 bases lying between them. This CDR3 spans 12 amino acids. Germline values: CDR1 SGHNT, CDR2 YYREEE (reference sequence). DNA of the CDR3: TGTGCCAGCAGCTTGGACTACTATGGCTACACCTTC. This gives the protein CASSLDYYGYTF.

This clone was observed a few times. The chain couples TRBV3-1 (or the pseudogene TRBV3-2) to TRBJ1-3; TRBD1 matches at 7 bases. Germline V gene sequence: CDR1 LGHDT, CDR2 YNNKEL (reference sequence). Unmatched junction bases numbered 12, after V lost 7 bases and J lost 0 bases. The length of the CDR3 is 17 residues. CDR3 sequence (DNA): TGTGCCAGCACCCTAGGGGGCCTCGGGCTCTCTGGAAACACCATATATTTT. This gives the protein CASTLGGLGLSGNTIYF.

V and J are TRBV5-1 and TRBJ2-5; tentative D call: TRBD2 (5 bases). The CDR3 is made up of 16 amino acids. V was clipped by 0 bases and J by 2 bases, with 14 bases between them. Per the germline V gene, CDR1 is SGHRS and CDR2 is YFSETQ. The CDR3 is CASSLEASSVQETQYF. As DNA, the CDR3 is TGCGCCAGCAGCTTGGAAGCTAGCTCAGTTCAAGAGACCCAGTACTTC.

This clone came up a few times. The chain joins TRBV5-1 to TRBJ1-6; D possibly corresponds to TRBD1 (5 bases). Trimming removed 0 bases at V and 4 bases at J, with 8 bases between. The CDR3 runs to 15 residues. The V gene's germline CDR1 is SGHRS and CDR2 YFSETQ. The DNA for the CDR3 is TGCGCCAGCAGCTTGGTAGGGGATTATAATTCACCCCTCCACTTT. This encodes CASSLVGDYNSPLHF.

The V and J genes are TRBV4-1 and TRBJ1-5, with 10 bases fitting TRBD1. Germline CDR1 reads MGHRA; CDR2 reads YSYEKL. The trim removed 3 bases at V and 5 bases at J, leaving 7 bases unmatched. This CDR3 comprises 16 residues. The CDR3 bases are TGCGCCAGCAGCCATAACCCGGGACAGGGGTATCAGCCCCAGCATTTT. It encodes CASSHNPGQGYQPQHF.

This chain links TRBV5-1 with TRBJ2-1; TRBD2 matches 11 bases. Per the germline V gene, CDR1 is SGHRS and CDR2 is YFSETQ. The trim removed 4 bases at V and 7 bases at J, leaving 10 bases unmatched. This CDR3 has 16 residues. CDR3 DNA sequence: TGCGCCAGCAGCGGCTTTACTAGCGGGGGTCTAAATGAGCAGTTCTTC. Its protein is CASSGFTSGGLNEQFF.

This clone was seen once. The V call is TRBV7-2, the J call TRBJ1-3; D ambiguous. This CDR3 is 13 amino acids long. Between the trimmed V and J ends, which lost 4 bases and 3 bases, there was a span of 7 bases. CDR1 and CDR2 (germline): SGHTA, FQGNSA. The CDR3 region is CASSSVHGNTIYF. In DNA, the CDR3 is TGTGCCAGCAGCTCAGTCCATGGAAACACCATATATTTT. The full variable domain, completed using reference TRBV7-2 and TRBJ1-3, is GAGVSQSPSNKVTEKGKDVELRCDPISGHTALYWYRQSLGQGLEFLIYFQGNSAPDKSGLPSDRFSAERTGGSVSTLTIQRTQQEDSAVYLCASSSVHGNTIYFGEGSWLTVV.

This chain uses TRBV7-2 with TRBJ1-4, with 8 bases identical to TRBD1. The J segment lost 6 bases and the V segment lost 3 bases, leaving 9 bases of the junction unmatched. Germline CDR1 is SGHTA and CDR2 is FQGNSA. The CDR3 is 16 residues long. CDR3 loop: CASSFEWAGGDEKLFF. The CDR3 DNA reads TGTGCCAGCAGCTTCGAGTGGGCAGGGGGCGATGAAAAACTGTTTTTT.

This clone was counted once. The V gene is TRBV29-1, the J gene TRBJ2-7; D is perhaps TRBD1 (7 bases). CDR1 is SQVTM, CDR2 ANQGSEA, per germline. The CDR3 is 13 amino acids. Trimming stripped 4 bases from V and 4 bases from J, with 14 bases between. CDR3 residues: CSVVEGTVYEQYF. The CDR3 DNA reads TGCAGCGTTGTGGAGGGGACAGTTTACGAGCAGTACTTC.

The chain uses TRBV6-6 and TRBJ2-2; 7 nucleotides match TRBD1. CDR1 is MNHNY and CDR2 is SVGAGI in the germline V gene (reference sequence). The junction had 3 bases not matched to a gene; V was cut back by 6 bases and J by 2 bases. CDR3 size: 14 residues. The CDR3 DNA reads TGTGCCAGCAGCGGGACAGCAAACACCGGGGAGCTGTTTTTT. Protein sequence: CASSGTANTGELFF.

This rearrangement joins TRBV10-3 to TRBJ1-2, with TRBD1 as a possible D gene (6 bases). Germline CDR1 is ENHRY and CDR2 is SYGVKD. V lost 6 bases to trimming and J lost 1 base, with 9 bases between them. This CDR3 has 13 residues. CDR3 amino acids: CAISTGHNYGYTF. The CDR3 nucleotides are TGTGCCATCAGCACAGGGCATAACTATGGCTACACCTTC.

The J gene is TRBJ2-3, the V gene TRBV7-3; tentative D call: TRBD2 (5 bases). CDR1 is SGHTA and CDR2 is FQGTGA in the germline V gene. The CDR3 runs to 12 residues. Trimming took 11 bases from V and 6 from J, leaving 15 bases between them. The CDR3 loop is CARPGELDTQYF. The CDR3 nucleotides read TGTGCCCGCCCCGGGGAATTGGATACGCAGTATTTT. The whole variable domain, remainder taken from reference TRBV7-3 and TRBJ2-3, is GAGVSQTPSNKVTEKGKYVELRCDPISGHTALYWYRQSLGQGPEFLIYFQGTGAADDSGLPNDRFFAVRPEGSVSTLKIQRTERGDSAVYLCARPGELDTQYFGPGTRLTVL.

This chain joins TRBV4-3 and TRBJ1-1; D is possibly TRBD1 (5 bases). This CDR3 is built from 16 residues. Trimming left V 1 base short and J 4 bases short, with 16 bases between. Germline V gene data show CDR1 as LGHNA and CDR2 as YSLEER. The DNA for the CDR3 is TGCGCCAGCAGCCAAGGGGAGGGGCAGGTGCGCACTGAAGCTTTCTTT. This codes for CASSQGEGQVRTEAFF.

A note on this clone: The same CDR3 is also encoded by other DNA sequences in this sample. This chain connects TRBV7-3 to TRBJ1-6, with TRBD1 identical over 7 bases. CDR1 SGHTA and CDR2 FQGTGA come from the germline V gene. V trimming: 1 base; J trimming: 5 bases; junction bases outside the gene matches: 11. CDR3 length: 18 residues. The CDR3 loop reads CASSLKWGLDRNNSPLHF. CDR3 nucleotide sequence: TGTGCCAGCAGCTTAAAATGGGGATTGGACAGGAATAATTCACCCCTCCACTTT.

The J gene is TRBJ2-3, the V gene TRBV18; 7 bases are a match to TRBD1. The trim removed 3 bases at V and 1 base at J, leaving 4 bases unmatched. Looked up from germline, CDR1 is KGHSH and CDR2 is LQKENI. The CDR3 is made up of 15 amino acids. This CDR3 reads CASSPSGTGTDTQYF. CDR3 nucleotide sequence: TGTGCCAGCTCACCTTCCGGGACAGGCACAGATACGCAGTATTTT. The complete variable domain, with remaining parts taken from reference TRBV18 and TRBJ2-3, reads NAGVMQNPRHLVRRRGQEARLRCSPMKGHSHVYWYRQLPEEGLKFMVYLQKENIIDESGMPKERFSAEFPKEGPSILRIQQVVRGDSAAYFCASSPSGTGTDTQYFGPGTRLTVL.

This rearrangement joins TRBV6-5 to TRBJ2-5, with unresolved D. V lost 5 bases and J 3 bases, leaving 10 bases between the germline ends. Germline V gene lookup returns CDR1 MNHEY and CDR2 SVGAGI. The CDR3 loop spans 13 amino acids. The CDR3 DNA reads TGTGCCAGCAGTCCCGGAGTCAAAGAGACCCAGTACTTC. This codes for CASSPGVKETQYF.